These 20 T cell receptor beta chains were sequenced from one sample in a study of blood T cell repertoires in COVID-19. The protocol was immunoSEQ multiplex PCR, while the TCRdb copy is restricted to in-frame clones and leaves out a portion. Of 300,000 to 350,000 clones listed, about 90% are singletons. Sequenced sample: peripheral blood. The receptors shown here come from a woman between 40 and 50 years old with COVID-19, enrolled during active disease.

The chain recombines TRBV27 with TRBJ2-7, with 8 bases matching TRBD2. The length of the CDR3 is 13 residues. Looked up from germline, CDR1 is MNHEY and CDR2 is SMNVEV (reference sequence). The junction had 4 bases not matched to a gene; V was cut back by 6 bases and J by 3 bases. CDR3 sequence: CASRFGTSYEQYF. As DNA, the CDR3 is TGTGCCAGCAGGTTCGGGACTAGCTACGAGCAGTACTTC.

This clone occurred once. V gene TRBV3-1 (or the pseudogene TRBV3-2) combines with J gene TRBJ1-5; 10 nucleotides agree with TRBD1. The ends lost 4 bases at V and 7 bases at J; junction bases unmatched: 10. CDR3 length: 16 amino acids. CDR1 and CDR2 (germline): LGHDT, YNNKEL (reference sequence). CDR3 in amino acids: CASSRAGTGAGQPQHF. CDR3 bases: TGTGCCAGCAGCCGCGCCGGGACAGGGGCCGGGCAGCCCCAGCATTTT.

This sequence joins TRBV9 and TRBJ1-5; TRBD1 agrees at 8 bases. V lost 3 bases to trimming and J lost 0 bases; unmatched junction nucleotides: 5. This CDR3 has 16 residues. CDR1 is SGDLS, CDR2 YYNGEE, per germline. The CDR3 spells CASSGGTGASNQPQHF. The CDR3 DNA sequence: TGTGCCAGCAGCGGTGGGACAGGAGCTAGCAATCAGCCCCAGCATTTT.

A few counts support this clone. V gene TRBV10-1 combines with J gene TRBJ2-7, with TRBD2 matching 13 bases. Germline V gives CDR1 WNHNN, CDR2 SYGVQD (reference sequence). With V trimmed by 5 bases and J by 3 bases, 1 base remained unmatched. CDR3 size: 14 residues. The CDR3, as DNA: TGCGCCAGCAGTAGGACTAGCGGGAGCTACGAGCAGTACTTC. This encodes CASSRTSGSYEQYF.

The DNA of the CDR3 is TGTGCCAGTATAGGCGACAGGGGGTACACTGAAGCTTTCTTT. It yields the protein CASIGDRGYTEAFF. This chain uses TRBV19 with TRBJ1-1, with 9 bases matching TRBD1. The germline gives CDR1 LNHDA, CDR2 SQIVND (reference sequence). There are 14 residues in the CDR3. The trim removed 7 bases at V and 3 bases at J, leaving 6 bases unmatched.

This sequence joins TRBV30 and TRBJ1-6; unclear D gene. Between the trimmed V and J ends, which lost 2 bases and 0 bases, there was a span of 8 bases. CDR1 is GTSNPN and CDR2 is SVGIG in the germline V gene (reference sequence). CDR3 length: 15 residues. The CDR3 protein is CAWSSPGSYNSPLHF. CDR3 in DNA: TGTGCCTGGAGTAGCCCTGGCTCCTATAATTCACCCCTCCACTTT.

The gene calls are TRBV7-9 and TRBJ2-1, with TRBD2 matching 7 bases. There are 15 residues in the CDR3. Germline loops: CDR1 SEHNR, CDR2 FQNEAQ (reference sequence). J was trimmed by 4 bases and V by 5 bases; bases with no gene match: 8. In nucleotides, the CDR3 is TGTGCCAGCAGCCTCTCGGGACTACCATACAATGAGCAGTTCTTC. Translated: CASSLSGLPYNEQFF. The variable domain in full, with the rest retrieved from reference TRBV7-9 and TRBJ2-1, is DTGVSQNPRHKITKRGQNVTFRCDPISEHNRLYWYRQTLGQGPEFLTYFQNEAQLEKSRLLSDRFSAERPKGSFSTLEIQRTEQGDSAMYLCASSLSGLPYNEQFFGPGTRLTVL.

The chain carries TRBV21-1 and TRBJ2-7; whether TRBD1, the table's D call, matches the DNA was not checked. TRBV21-1 is a listed pseudogene. The CDR3 spans 18 residues. CDR3 DNA: TGTGCCAGCAGCAAATGGACAGGTAACAAGCTCGCCCCCTACGAGCAGTACTTC. Its protein product is CASSKWTGNKLAPYEQYF.

The chain joins TRBV28 to TRBJ1-2, with 10 nucleotides matching TRBD1. Germline assignment: CDR1 MDHEN and CDR2 SYDVKM. The trim removed 10 bases at V and 4 bases at J, leaving 3 bases unmatched. This CDR3 is 12 amino acids long. CDR3 sequence reads: CATGDRGYGYTF. The CDR3 coding sequence is TGTGCCACCGGGGACAGGGGCTATGGCTACACCTTC.

This clone has only one observation. The chain couples TRBV12-3 or TRBV12-4 to TRBJ2-1; D is unclear. Trimming pared 5 bases from V and 10 bases from J, leaving 12 bases between. The CDR3 runs 12 residues. CDR3 DNA: TGTGCCAGCAGTCTCCTCGGCGGCGAGCAGTTCTTC. It codes for CASSLLGGEQFF.

The chain recombines TRBV9 with TRBJ1-1; 9 bases agree with TRBD1. This CDR3 is 15 amino acids long. Germline V gene lookup returns CDR1 SGDLS and CDR2 YYNGEE. V shed 0 bases and J 7 bases; nucleotides not matched to a gene: 7. The CDR3 spells CASSVETGGDGEAFF. DNA for the CDR3: TGTGCCAGCAGCGTAGAGACAGGGGGAGACGGTGAAGCTTTCTTT.

The gene calls are TRBV3-1 (or the pseudogene TRBV3-2) and TRBJ2-7; D is perhaps TRBD2 (6 bases). This CDR3 comprises 14 residues. V was trimmed by 1 base and J by 1 base, leaving 8 bases between them. Per germline, CDR1 LGHDT and CDR2 YNNKEL (reference sequence). CDR3 nucleotides: TGTGCCAGCAGCCAAGCAGCGGGTTCCTACGAGCAGTACTTC. Protein sequence: CASSQAAGSYEQYF.

The CDR3 bases are TGTGCCTGGACCCCCGGGTGGGACACCAACACCGGGGAGCTGTTTTTT. It encodes CAWTPGWDTNTGELFF. The chain joins TRBV30 to TRBJ2-2, with D perhaps matching TRBD1 (6 bases). This CDR3 spans 16 amino acids. CDR1 and CDR2 (germline): GTSNPN, SVGIG (reference sequence). Deletions cut 4 bases from V and 2 bases from J, with 17 bases between.

The CDR3 coding sequence is TGTGCCAGCAGTTCCCTGACACGGCATGGCTACACCTTC. Translating gives CASSSLTRHGYTF. The chain couples TRBV28 to TRBJ1-2; D is unclear. The length of the CDR3 is 13 residues. The germline V and J ends were trimmed by 4 bases and 6 bases, with 12 bases remaining between them. CDR1 is MDHEN and CDR2 is SYDVKM in the germline V gene.

The rearrangement joins TRBV10-1 to TRBJ1-1; D is undetermined. V lost 8 bases, J lost 6 bases, and 10 bases lay in between. The CDR3 has 11 residues. Per germline, CDR1 WNHNN and CDR2 SYGVQD (reference sequence). This CDR3 reads CASRPGAEAFF. CDR3 sequence (DNA): TGCGCCAGCCGCCCCGGGGCTGAAGCTTTCTTT.

With respect to this clone: This specimen includes other DNA sequences encoding the same CDR3. The chain carries TRBV11-2 and TRBJ2-7; TRBD1 aligns across 7 bases. This CDR3 is built from 14 residues. Trimming took 0 bases from V and 2 from J; bases not matched to a gene: 1. Germline CDR1 and CDR2: SGHAT and FQNNGV. CDR3 bases: TGTGCCAGCAGCTTAGACAGGGGGACCTACGAGCAGTACTTC. Translating it yields CASSLDRGTYEQYF.

The chain combines TRBV20-1 with TRBJ2-1, with TRBD1 as a possible D gene (8 bases). Between the trimmed V and J ends, which lost 3 bases and 0 bases, there was a span of 15 bases. The CDR3 runs to 16 residues. Germline assignment: CDR1 DFQATT and CDR2 SNEGSKA (reference sequence). CDR3 loop: CSASVTGGVSYNEQFF. The CDR3 DNA reads TGCAGTGCTAGTGTCACAGGGGGGGTCTCCTACAATGAGCAGTTCTTC.

V and J are TRBV14 and TRBJ1-4; tentatively, D is TRBD1 (5 bases). V was cut by 4 bases and J by 0 bases, with 9 bases left in between. Germline V CDR1 and CDR2: SGHDN, FVKESK. This CDR3 comprises 15 residues. The CDR3 here is CASSRATATNEKLFF. The CDR3 region has the DNA TGTGCCAGCAGCCGAGCGACAGCAACTAATGAAAAACTGTTTTTT.

The chain links TRBV19 to TRBJ1-5; tentatively, D is TRBD1 (6 bases). This CDR3 is 16 amino acids long. Germline CDR1 is LNHDA and CDR2 is SQIVND (reference sequence). The V end was cut by 3 bases, the J end by 3 bases, with 15 bases between. In DNA form, the CDR3 reads TGTGCCAGTAGTATTAGGCAGGGGAGTTCCAATCAGCCCCAGCATTTT. This encodes CASSIRQGSSNQPQHF.

This chain connects TRBV27 to TRBJ1-5; D is unclear. The CDR3 is 17 residues long. With 1 base removed from V and 3 bases from J, the gap between germline ends came to 16 bases. CDR1 is MNHEY, CDR2 SMNVEV, per germline (reference sequence). CDR3 DNA: TGTGCCAGCAGTTTATTTACTGAACCTGGAGACAATCAGCCCCAGCATTTT. The encoded protein is CASSLFTEPGDNQPQHF.